This is a list of T cell receptor beta chains from one sample in a study of blood T cell repertoires in COVID-19. Repertoires were generated with immunoSEQ multiplex PCR, while TCRdb's copy carries only in-frame clones and drops some. The table includes under 300,000 clones, around 81% detected once. Sequenced sample: peripheral blood. All receptors derive from a man aged 25-45 years who had recovered from COVID-19. Both conserved end residues are part of each CDR3. The D gene is left open where the match is weak. A clone size is listed for some rows: how often the clone was seen (once, few, many), or a class if it is expanded.

d_call j_call clone_size v_call cdr3_nt cdr3_aa
- TRBJ1-2 - TRBV5-8 TGTGCCAGCAGCTTGGAACGATTTCCGGGATTAGGTGGCTACACCTTC CASSLERFPGLGGYTF
TRBD2 TRBJ2-1 - TRBV3-1/TRBV3-2 TGTGCCAGCAGCCCGCACGAGGGGACTAGCGGGCACAAAATTAAAGCCTACAATGAGCAGTTCTTC CASSPHEGTSGHKIKAYNEQFF
- TRBJ2-6 - TRBV3-1/TRBV3-2 TGTGCCAGCAGCCAAGAGGGGATACAGGGTCCCTTAACTGGGGCCAACGTCCTGACTTTC CASSQEGIQGPLTGANVLTF
TRBD1 TRBJ2-4 - TRBV7-9 TGTGCCGGGGACGGGGTAGGGGGCAACATTCAGTACTTC CAGDGVGGNIQYF
- TRBJ2-1 - TRBV28 TGTGCCAGCAGCAAGGGACACCTTGGGAATGAGCAGTTCTTC CASSKGHLGNEQFF
TRBD2 TRBJ2-3 few TRBV6-4 TGTGCCAGCAGTGAGGGGGAGGGGAGCACAGATACGCAGTATTTT CASSEGEGSTDTQYF
TRBD1 TRBJ2-1 - TRBV10-1 TGCGCCAGCAGCCCAGGGGGCTCCTACAATGAGCAGTTCTTC CASSPGGSYNEQFF
TRBD2 TRBJ2-5 - TRBV18 TGTGCCAGCTCACTAGGGACTAGCGGAGAGACCCAGTACTTC CASSLGTSGETQYF
TRBD2 TRBJ2-2 - TRBV7-8 TGTGCCAGCAGCTTAAGGCCCGGGACTAGTTTTTTGTCCGGGGAGCTGTTTTTT CASSLRPGTSFLSGELFF
- TRBJ2-3 - TRBV5-1 TGCGCCAGCAGCCTCCGACAGATTACAGATACGCAGTATTTT CASSLRQITDTQYF
- TRBJ1-3 - TRBV6-6 TGTGCCAGCAGTTCCCCAGATGGTCCAAACACCATATATTTT CASSSPDGPNTIYF
TRBD2 TRBJ2-2 many TRBV29-1 TGCAGCGCACAGAGAGGGACTAGCGGCTCCGGGGAGCTGTTTTTT CSAQRGTSGSGELFF
TRBD1 TRBJ2-1 once TRBV28 TGTGCCAGCAGTACACGACAGGGCGGGCTGCAGTTCTTC CASSTRQGGLQFF
- TRBJ2-1 - TRBV6-4 TGTGCCAGCAGTGTTATGGGGAGCAATGAGCAGTTCTTC CASSVMGSNEQFF
TRBD1 TRBJ2-7 - TRBV5-1 TGCGCCAGCAGCTTGGCGACAGGGAATATCCACGAGCAGTACTTC CASSLATGNIHEQYF
- TRBJ1-1 - TRBV4-1 TGCGCCAGCTCTGCGTGGGGAGGTCAACGTAACACTGAAGCTTTCTTT CASSAWGGQRNTEAFF
- TRBJ2-5 - TRBV18 TGTGCCAGCTCACCCGCGACAGTGTACCAAGAGACCCAGTACTTC CASSPATVYQETQYF
TRBD2 TRBJ2-1 - TRBV7-2 TGTGCCAGCAGCTTAGGCACCGCGGGGGGGAACAATGAGCAGTTCTTC CASSLGTAGGNNEQFF
- TRBJ1-2 - TRBV6-5 TGTGCCAGCAGTTACTCGTATCTTTATGGCTACACCTTC CASSYSYLYGYTF
TRBD1 TRBJ1-2 few TRBV4-1 TGCGCCACCGCGGCGGGACAGGGCGACTATGGCTACACCTTC CATAAGQGDYGYTF
- TRBJ1-2 - TRBV28 TGTGCCAGCAGCCTTGAGGCCGCTCGTGGCTACACCTTC CASSLEAARGYTF
TRBD2 TRBJ2-7 - TRBV15 TGTGCCACCAGCAGGTTAGGACTAGCGGGGAGCTCCTACGAGCAGTACTTC CATSRLGLAGSSYEQYF
- TRBJ1-1 - TRBV7-2 TGTGCCAGCAGCTTGTCAGGGGATAACACTGAAGCTTTCTTT CASSLSGDNTEAFF
TRBD2 TRBJ2-3 - TRBV7-7 TGTGCCAGCAGCGCTAGCGGGGGGACTGCGGATACGCAGTATTTT CASSASGGTADTQYF
- TRBJ2-1 - TRBV7-3 TGTGCCAGCAGCTTAGGGCTACCCCCGTACAATGAGCAGTTCTTC CASSLGLPPYNEQFF
- TRBJ1-1 - TRBV5-1 TGCGCCAGCAGCTTGGATCCAGGGGTGGATGAAGCTTTCTTT CASSLDPGVDEAFF